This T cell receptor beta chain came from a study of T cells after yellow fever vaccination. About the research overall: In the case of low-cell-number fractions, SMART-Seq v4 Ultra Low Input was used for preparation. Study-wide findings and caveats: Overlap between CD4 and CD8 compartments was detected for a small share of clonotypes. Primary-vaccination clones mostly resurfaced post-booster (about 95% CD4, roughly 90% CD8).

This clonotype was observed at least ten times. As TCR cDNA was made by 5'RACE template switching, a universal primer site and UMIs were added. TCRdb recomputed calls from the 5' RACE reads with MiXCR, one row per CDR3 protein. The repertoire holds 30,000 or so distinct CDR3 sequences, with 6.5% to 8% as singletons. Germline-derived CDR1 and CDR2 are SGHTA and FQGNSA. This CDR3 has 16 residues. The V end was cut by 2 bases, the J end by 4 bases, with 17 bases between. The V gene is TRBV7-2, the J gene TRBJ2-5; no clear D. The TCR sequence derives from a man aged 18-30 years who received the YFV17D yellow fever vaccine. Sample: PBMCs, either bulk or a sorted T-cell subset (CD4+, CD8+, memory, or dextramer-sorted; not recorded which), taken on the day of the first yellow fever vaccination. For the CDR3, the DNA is TGTGCCAGCAGCTTATGGGATACTGGCCCCCTAGAGACCCAGTACTTC. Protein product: CASSLWDTGPLETQYF.